The rows below give T cell receptor beta chains drawn from one sample of a study of control samples from healthy donors and cancer patients. The assay was immunoSEQ multiplex PCR, and TCRdb's table has in-frame clones only and misses some. The sample holds over 100,000 clones; 80% to 95% are singletons and the top ten take roughly 2.1%. Sequenced sample: blood. All receptors derive from a woman aged 45-65 years in good health. Both conserved end residues are part of each CDR3. The D gene is left open where the match is weak. Expanded clones are given a class, and other clones once, few, many or no size at all.

J gene | D gene | V gene | clone size | CDR3 DNA | CDR3 protein
TRBJ2-1 | TRBD1 | TRBV5-4 | NA | TGTGCCAGCAGCGCGAACAGGGGTTCCTACAATGAGCAGTTCTTC | CASSANRGSYNEQFF
TRBJ1-5 | NA | TRBV27 | NA | TGTGCCAGCAGTGGGGGGGGCGGCAATCAGCCCCAGCATTTT | CASSGGGGNQPQHF
TRBJ1-2 | NA | TRBV11-2 | NA | TGTGCCAGCAGGCGGATCAAAGGAGGAGATGGCTACACCTTC | CASRRIKGGDGYTF
TRBJ2-5 | TRBD2 | TRBV29-1 | NA | TGCAGCGTTGAAGACCTAGCGGGAGGGCCGCTCGAGACCCAGTACTTC | CSVEDLAGGPLETQYF
TRBJ2-2 | NA | TRBV4-2 | NA | TGTGCCAGCAGTTCGTCACTAGAGAACACCGGGGAGCTGTTTTTT | CASSSSLENTGELFF
TRBJ1-6 | NA | TRBV23-1 | NA | TGCGCCAGCAGTCATGGGTCAAGGGACTCGAGAGGGATTAATTCACCCCTCCACTTT | CASSHGSRDSRGINSPLHF
TRBJ1-1 | NA | TRBV5-1 | NA | TGCGCCAGCAGCATTGGGCCCAACACTGAAGCTTTCTTT | CASSIGPNTEAFF
TRBJ1-6 | TRBD1 | TRBV5-1 | NA | TGCGCCAGCAGCCATGGGACAGCAGATTCACCCCTCCACTTT | CASSHGTADSPLHF
TRBJ2-3 | NA | TRBV28 | once | TGTGCCAGCAGTTCCCACTATGACACAGATACGCAGTATTTT | CASSSHYDTDTQYF
TRBJ2-1 | NA | TRBV5-8 | NA | TGTGCCAGCAGCTACAAAAGGGGGGTTGTGATCAATGAGCAGTTCTTC | CASSYKRGVVINEQFF
TRBJ1-2 | TRBD1 | TRBV29-1 | NA | TGCAGCGTTGAAGATCCCAACAGGGGGGATTATGGCTACACCTTC | CSVEDPNRGDYGYTF
TRBJ1-5 | NA | TRBV13 | NA | TGTGCCAGCAGCTTAGGTCGGGGTCAGCCCCAGCATTTT | CASSLGRGQPQHF
TRBJ1-4 | NA | TRBV7-8 | NA | TGTGCCAGCAGCTTATGGTCAGCTCGAAATGAAAAACTGTTTTTT | CASSLWSARNEKLFF
TRBJ1-1 | NA | TRBV5-1 | NA | TGCGCCAGCAGCCGGATCGGACAGATGAACACTGAAGCTTTCTTT | CASSRIGQMNTEAFF
TRBJ2-5 | TRBD2 | TRBV7-9 | NA | TGTGCCAGCAGCTTATCGCGGGGGGGCGGTGTAGAGACCCAGTACTTC | CASSLSRGGGVETQYF
TRBJ2-3 | TRBD1 | TRBV10-3 | NA | TGTGCCATCAAAGGGACAGGGAACACGAACGCAGATACGCAGTATTTT | CAIKGTGNTNADTQYF
TRBJ2-1 | TRBD2 | TRBV14 | NA | TGTGCCAGTCGTAGCGGGGGGACTTGGGGTGAGCAGTTCTTC | CASRSGGTWGEQFF
TRBJ2-3 | NA | TRBV12-2 | NA | TGTGCAAGTCGCTTCCCCGGACTACCCACAGATACGCAGTATTTT | CASRFPGLPTDTQYF
TRBJ1-6 | NA | TRBV6-5 | NA | TGTGCCAGCGGCGCCCGGGGTTCACCCCTCCACTTT | CASGARGSPLHF
TRBJ2-7 | TRBD2 | TRBV10-2 | once | TGCGCCAGCAGTGAGTCTGGTATAGGTAGCGGGAGATACGAGCAGTACTTC | CASSESGIGSGRYEQYF
TRBJ1-3 | NA | TRBV11-2 | NA | TGTGCCAGCAGCCCAACCGGGACGGCTGGAAACACCATATATTTT | CASSPTGTAGNTIYF
TRBJ1-2 | NA | TRBV5-4 | NA | TGTGCCAGCAGCTTGGACCCAACAGGGTCTTCCTATGGCTACACCTTC | CASSLDPTGSSYGYTF
TRBJ1-5 | NA | TRBV7-2 | NA | TGTGCCAGCAGCTTAACCCGGGGAGGGCAGCCCCAGCATTTT | CASSLTRGGQPQHF
TRBJ2-3 | TRBD2 | TRBV5-1 | few | TGCGCCAGCAGCTTGGAGACTAGCGGGGGGGCCTTCTCAGATACGCAGTATTTT | CASSLETSGGAFSDTQYF
TRBJ1-1 | NA | TRBV10-3 | NA | TGTGCCATCAGCGGGACCGGAGAGACTGAAGCTTTCTTT | CAISGTGETEAFF
TRBJ1-2 | NA | TRBV4-1 | NA | TGCGCCAGCAGCCAAGCACCGGGACAACGAAAGCCCAAAGGGGATGGCTACACCTTC | CASSQAPGQRKPKGDGYTF
TRBJ2-5 | NA | TRBV25-1 | once | TGTGCCAGCGGCTGGGGGCGAGAGACCCAGTACTTC | CASGWGRETQYF
TRBJ1-5 | NA | TRBV18 | NA | TGTGCCAGCTCACCACCGTCGGTATCTAGCAATCAGCCCCAGCATTTT | CASSPPSVSSNQPQHF
TRBJ2-7 | NA | TRBV5-1 | few | TGCGCCAGCAGCGAAAAGGGCCAAACCTACGAGCAGTACTTC | CASSEKGQTYEQYF
TRBJ1-6 | NA | TRBV5-1 | NA | TGCGCCAGCAGGTCAGCTACAGGGCCCCTTCTCCACTTT | CASRSATGPLLHF
TRBJ2-1 | TRBD1 | TRBV7-8 | once | TGTGCCAGCAGCAATAAGTGGGACAGGGGGTACAATGAGCAGTTCTTC | CASSNKWDRGYNEQFF
TRBJ2-1 | TRBD2 | TRBV2 | once | TGTGCCAGCAGGTCGGTCCCGGGACTATCATACAATGAGCAGTTCTTC | CASRSVPGLSYNEQFF
TRBJ1-1 | NA | TRBV16 | NA | TGTGCCAGCAGCCCGAGACACAGCACTGAAGCTTTCTTT | CASSPRHSTEAFF
TRBJ2-3 | NA | TRBV5-6 | NA | TGTGCCAGCAGTTCTAGGGTTTTGAGCACAGATACGCAGTATTTT | CASSSRVLSTDTQYF
TRBJ1-1 | NA | TRBV11-2 | NA | TGTGCCAGCAGCTCGATAGCCAGGGTAATGGCTTTCTTT | CASSSIARVMAFF
TRBJ1-2 | NA | TRBV5-1 | NA | TGCGCCAGCAGCTTGGATTCTCTGGCTAACTATGGCTACACCTTC | CASSLDSLANYGYTF
TRBJ1-2 | NA | TRBV24-1 | NA | TGTGCCACCAGTGATTCACGACCCACACAGGGAGGCCACTATGGCTACACCTTC | CATSDSRPTQGGHYGYTF